This TCR beta chain is drawn from a study of shared clonotypes between healthy human individuals. The germline gives CDR1 MDHEN, CDR2 SYDVKM. This CDR3 has 15 amino acids. Trimming shortened V by 4 bases and J by 5 bases, and 15 bases separated the two germline ends. The table came from immunoSEQ multiplex PCR; TCRdb's copy has only in-frame clones and leaves some out. The sample includes 550,000 to 850,000 clones, approximately 79% of them seen just once. The sequencing input was memory CD4+ T cells sorted from blood. The sample's subset: CD45RA-negative fraction. The receptor was isolated from a woman aged 30 to 39 in good health. The chain combines TRBV28 with TRBJ1-5; D unclear. The CDR3 region is CASSSQPLGYQPQHF. CDR3 sequence (DNA): TGTGCCAGCAGTTCTCAACCTCTGGGGTATCAGCCCCAGCATTTT. Using reference TRBV28 and TRBJ1-5 for the parts outside the CDR3, the full variable domain is DVKVTQSSRYLVKRTGEKVFLECVQDMDHENMFWYRQDPGLGLRLIYFSYDVKMKEKGDIPEGYSVSREKKERFSLILESASTNQTSMYLCASSSQPLGYQPQHFGDGTRLSIL.